The rows below give T cell receptor beta chains drawn from one sample of a study of T cells in Graves' hyperthyroidism and ophthalmopathy. TCRdb analysed the multiplex PCR reads with MiXCR anew, one entry per CDR3 protein. The sample consists of fewer than 550,000 distinct CDR3 sequences, approximately 14% of them appearing once. Sequencing was performed on blood. All receptors derive from a woman between 18 and 29 years old with Graves' hyperthyroidism. Each CDR3 is given with its conserved first and last residue. The D gene is left open where the match is weak. Part of the rows lack a size; the others show once, few, many or a class for expanded clones.

v_gene	abundance	d_gene	j_gene	CDR3nt	CDR3aa
TRBV24-1	few	TRBD2	TRBJ2-3	TGTGCCACCAGTGACTCGACTAGCGGGAGTCGGGATACGCAGTATTTT	CATSDSTSGSRDTQYF
TRBV19	many	.	TRBJ1-2	TGTGCCAGTAAAAGGGCTAACTATGGCTACACCTTC	CASKRANYGYTF
TRBV3-1	many	.	TRBJ2-3	TGTGCCAGCAGCCAAGGGCGAAGAGGGCCAGGTACGCAGTATTTT	CASSQGRRGPGTQYF
TRBV20-1	many	.	TRBJ2-5	TGCAGTGCCCCTCGTGGGGGGGCCGTCCAAGAGACCCAGTACTTC	CSAPRGGAVQETQYF
TRBV2	many	TRBD2	TRBJ2-7	TGTGCCAGCAGTGTGGCAGGACGAGGACTAGCGGGGTCCTACGAGCAGTACTTC	CASSVAGRGLAGSYEQYF
TRBV11-2	many	.	TRBJ1-1	TGTGCCAGCAGCTATGGGGGCTCGGGGACTGAAGCTTTCTTT	CASSYGGSGTEAFF
TRBV14	few	TRBD2	TRBJ2-7	TGTGCCAGCAGCCTCAAGACTAGCGGGAGTCTTTCCTCCTACGAGCAGTACTTC	CASSLKTSGSLSSYEQYF
TRBV3-1	many	TRBD2	TRBJ2-1	TGTGCCAGCAGCTTACGGGGGGGGGCCTACAATGAGCAGTTCTTC	CASSLRGGAYNEQFF
TRBV4-2	few	TRBD2	TRBJ2-2	TGTGCCAGCAGCCCGACTAGCGGGGACGACACCGGGGAGCTGTTTTTT	CASSPTSGDDTGELFF
TRBV3-1	many	.	TRBJ1-4	TGTGCCAGCAGCCAAGAGGGCGGAAATGAAAAACTGTTTTTT	CASSQEGGNEKLFF
TRBV4-1	many	TRBD2	TRBJ2-5	TGCGCCAGCAGCCAACGGACTAGCGGGGGGGAGACCCAGTACTTC	CASSQRTSGGETQYF
TRBV20-1	.	TRBD2	TRBJ2-3	TGCAGTGCTAGAGATGTAGGGCGGGGGACAGATACGCAGTATTTT	CSARDVGRGTDTQYF
TRBV6-4	.	TRBD2	TRBJ2-1	TGTGCCAGCAGTGAGACTAGCGAGAAAAATGAGCAGTTCTTC	CASSETSEKNEQFF
TRBV2	many	.	TRBJ2-7	TGTGCCAGCAGTGAAGGGTGGGGCGAGCAGTACTTC	CASSEGWGEQYF
TRBV5-5	few	TRBD2	TRBJ2-3	TGTGCCAGCAGCTTACCTCAACTAGCGGGGGGGCAGGGAGATACGCAGTATTTT	CASSLPQLAGGQGDTQYF
TRBV5-1	.	.	TRBJ2-2	TGCGCCAGCAGTTCTCGGGGAGCGAACACCGGGGAGCTGTTTTTT	CASSSRGANTGELFF
TRBV9	many	TRBD2	TRBJ2-5	TGTGCCAGCAGCGTTCTGGGACTAACTAGTCTGGAGACCCAGTACTTC	CASSVLGLTSLETQYF
TRBV10-3	.	.	TRBJ2-2	TGTGCCATCAGTGAAGAGGAAATCGCGAACACCGGGGAGCTGTTTTTT	CAISEEEIANTGELFF
TRBV14	.	TRBD2	TRBJ2-4	TGTGCCAGCAGCCCCGGGACTAGCAAAAACATTCAGTACTTC	CASSPGTSKNIQYF
TRBV6-9	.	TRBD1	TRBJ2-7	TGTGCCAGCAGTCATGTAAGACAGGGCAAAACCTACGAGCAGTACTTC	CASSHVRQGKTYEQYF
TRBV18	.	.	TRBJ2-1	TGTGCCAGCTCACCAGGGTCAAGTAGGAATGAGCAGTTCTTC	CASSPGSSRNEQFF
TRBV18	many	.	TRBJ1-5	TGTGCCAGCTCACCACGCCCCGGGCAGCCCCAGCATTTT	CASSPRPGQPQHF
TRBV4-1	few	TRBD2	TRBJ2-3	TGCGCCAGCAGCCAGGGGACTAGCGGGAGGGCCAAAGATACGCAGTATTTT	CASSQGTSGRAKDTQYF
TRBV10-3	.	TRBD2	TRBJ2-1	TGTGCCATCAGTGAGGCGACTAGCGGCAAATCCTACAATGAGCAGTTCTTC	CAISEATSGKSYNEQFF
TRBV5-6	many	TRBD1	TRBJ2-1	TGTGCCAGCAGCTTGGGGGGACAGGGATTAAATGAGCAGTTCTTC	CASSLGGQGLNEQFF
TRBV3-1	.	.	TRBJ1-2	TGTGCCAGCAGCCAAACATTAGTGAAATATGGCTACACCTTC	CASSQTLVKYGYTF
TRBV9	few	.	TRBJ2-7	TGTGCCAGCAGCGAAGGTGGGGACATATCCTACGAGCAGTACTTC	CASSEGGDISYEQYF
TRBV5-5	few	.	TRBJ1-1	TGTGCCAGCAGCTCATATACGGGGAACACTGAAGCTTTCTTT	CASSSYTGNTEAFF
TRBV28	many	TRBD1	TRBJ1-2	TGTGCCAGCAGCCCAACAGGGGTGGGGAACTATAGCTACACCTTC	CASSPTGVGNYSYTF
TRBV7-9	many	.	TRBJ1-2	TGTGCCAGCAGCTTAAAACCGGACTATGGCTACACCTTC	CASSLKPDYGYTF
TRBV24-1	many	TRBD1	TRBJ2-7	TGTGCCACCAGTGCCCCGGGACAGGGGTTGGGCGAGCAGTACTTC	CATSAPGQGLGEQYF
TRBV6-5	many	.	TRBJ2-7	TGTGCCAGCAGTTACGAAAAACAGTCCTACGAGCAGTACTTC	CASSYEKQSYEQYF
TRBV20-1	many	TRBD2	TRBJ2-2	TGCAGTGCTAGATTGTATCGGAGCGGGAGAGGCGGGGAGCTGTTTTTT	CSARLYRSGRGGELFF
TRBV18	many	.	TRBJ1-6	TGTGCCAGCTCACCCGGACAGAATATCTATAATTCACCCCTCCACTTT	CASSPGQNIYNSPLHF
TRBV5-8	many	.	TRBJ2-1	TGTGCCAGCAGCTCTACTAGGCCGGGGGGCAACAATGAGCAGTTCTTC	CASSSTRPGGNNEQFF
TRBV6-1	few	.	TRBJ2-7	TGTGCCAGCAGGGAGGAGGGCAGGACCTACGAGCAGTACTTC	CASREEGRTYEQYF
TRBV11-3	few	.	TRBJ1-1	TGTGCCAGCAGCTTAGATGGGGGGAAACACACTGAAGCTTTCTTT	CASSLDGGKHTEAFF
TRBV5-6	.	.	TRBJ2-7	TGTGCCAGCAGCACCGGACAGAATTACGAGCAGTACTTC	CASSTGQNYEQYF
TRBV30	many	.	TRBJ1-5	TGTGCCTGGAAATCGGGGGTAGGCAATCAGCCCCAGCATTTT	CAWKSGVGNQPQHF
TRBV7-9	few	.	TRBJ2-7	TGTGCCAGCACCTCTCGGGGGTCTTCCTACGAGCAGTACTTC	CASTSRGSSYEQYF
TRBV11-3	.	.	TRBJ1-6	TGTGCCAGCAGCCCGGGAGGTTGGGACGCTTATTCACCCCTCCACTTT	CASSPGGWDAYSPLHF
TRBV18	many	.	TRBJ2-3	TGTGCCAGCTCACCATCAAGCGGCTCAACAGATACGCAGTATTTT	CASSPSSGSTDTQYF
TRBV29-1	many	.	TRBJ2-5	TGCAGCGTTGAAGACCCGACAGGTTGGGAGACCCAGTACTTC	CSVEDPTGWETQYF
TRBV20-1	many	.	TRBJ2-5	TGCAGTGCTAGAGCGGGTGTTAGTGAGGAGACCCAGTACTTC	CSARAGVSEETQYF
TRBV4-1	.	TRBD2	TRBJ2-2	TGCGCCAGCAGCCAAGGCGGGAGATATACCGGGGAGCTGTTTTTT	CASSQGGRYTGELFF
TRBV12-5	once	TRBD2	TRBJ2-7	TGTGCTAGTGCCTCACGTTTAGCGGGAGCCAAATTCTACGAGCAGTACTTC	CASASRLAGAKFYEQYF
TRBV6-5	.	.	TRBJ2-2	TGTGCCAGCAGTCATCGAGTCTGGGCCGGGGAGCTGTTTTTT	CASSHRVWAGELFF
TRBV6-1	.	.	TRBJ1-4	TGTGCCAGCTCAGAAGGGGGGGCGAGAGAAAAACTGTTTTTT	CASSEGGAREKLFF
TRBV3-1	many	.	TRBJ2-3	TGTGCCAGCAGCCAGGGCACAGGGGATACGCAGTATTTT	CASSQGTGDTQYF
TRBV27	many	TRBD2	TRBJ2-5	TGTGCCAGCAGTTTCAGAGCGGGGGTGGAGACCCAGTACTTC	CASSFRAGVETQYF
TRBV12-3/TRBV12-4	many	.	TRBJ1-2	TGTGCCAGCAGTTTGGGAGGGCCCCTAAACTACACCTTC	CASSLGGPLNYTF
TRBV12-3/TRBV12-4	many	.	TRBJ2-4	TGTGCCGCTACGTACGGGGGCGACCAAAACATTCAGTACTTC	CAATYGGDQNIQYF